These 14 T cell receptor beta chains originate from one sample sequenced in a study of identical twins. TCRdb called the 5' RACE reads again in MiXCR, with one record for every CDR3 protein. The data contain around 650,000 distinct CDR3 sequences, 7.1% of them singletons. This sample was also put to use in a study of yellow fever vaccine responses in identical twins.

Sequenced material: PBMCs. These receptors were taken from a woman aged 18-29 years in good health.

The chain is built from TRBV4-2 and TRBJ2-1, with TRBD2 matching 16 bases. The CDR3 extends over 21 amino acids. The germline CDR1 and CDR2 sequences are LGHNA and YNFKEQ. Trimming took 0 bases from V and 2 from J; bases not matched to a gene: 10. CDR3: CASSQDSGGLAGGSTYNEQFF. CDR3 DNA sequence: TGTGCCAGCAGCCAAGATTCGGGGGGACTAGCGGGGGGGAGTACCTACAATGAGCAGTTCTTC.

This clonotype was seen repeatedly, ten times or more. The chain carries TRBV15 and TRBJ2-3, with 13 nucleotides matching TRBD2. The V and J ends lost 5 bases and 3 bases, in that order; junction bases with no gene match: 11. Germline V lookup: CDR1 LNHNV, CDR2 YYDKDF (reference sequence). This CDR3 spans 18 amino acids. The CDR3 reads CATSRRAGTSGITDTQYF. The CDR3, as DNA: TGTGCCACCAGCCGGCGAGCCGGGACTAGCGGGATTACAGATACGCAGTATTTT.

This chain uses TRBV10-3 with TRBJ2-1, with 9 nucleotides matching TRBD2. The germline V gene has CDR1 ENHRY and CDR2 SYGVKD. Losses at the gene ends were 3 bases for V and 8 bases for J; bases not matched to a gene: 11. This CDR3 spans 16 amino acids. CDR3 residues: CAISDAALAGMYEQFF. CDR3 DNA sequence: TGTGCCATCAGTGACGCGGCGCTAGCGGGAATGTATGAGCAGTTCTTC.

This clonotype was counted only a few times. V gene TRBV29-1 combines with J gene TRBJ2-3; D is possibly TRBD2 (6 bases). CDR1 and CDR2 (germline): SQVTM, ANQGSEA. V was trimmed by 5 bases and J by 5 bases, leaving 26 bases between them. The CDR3 extends over 17 amino acids. The CDR3 coding sequence is TGCAGCGTTCCCGCGAAGGTTGGCGGGAAGATCATAGATACGCAGTATTTT. It is translated as CSVPAKVGGKIIDTQYF.

This clonotype was seen many times. The V and J genes are TRBV6-5 and TRBJ1-2; 12 bases line up with TRBD1. Germline V gives CDR1 MNHEY, CDR2 SVGAGI. J was trimmed by 6 bases and V by 1 base; bases with no gene match: 6. There are 16 residues in the CDR3. The CDR3 DNA sequence: TGTGCCAGCAGTTACTTGGGACAGGGGGCCATGCATGGCTACACCTTC. Translating it yields CASSYLGQGAMHGYTF.

This clonotype was seen a handful of times. The chain couples TRBV5-1 to TRBJ2-1, with TRBD2 as a possible D gene (5 bases). Germline lookup yields CDR1 SGHRS and CDR2 YFSETQ. The V end was cut by 4 bases, the J end by 5 bases, with 7 bases between. The CDR3 is 12 amino acids. The CDR3 DNA is TGCGCCAGCAGCGGGCGGGACAATGAGCAGTTCTTC. It translates to CASSGRDNEQFF.

This clonotype was seen more than once but under ten times. The chain combines TRBV18 with TRBJ2-7; unclear D gene. With 4 bases removed from V and 1 base from J, the gap between germline ends came to 8 bases. The germline V gene has CDR1 KGHSH and CDR2 LQKENI. The CDR3 has 13 amino acids. The CDR3 protein is CASSHLGSYEQYV. The DNA for the CDR3 is TGTGCCAGCTCACACCTGGGTTCCTACGAGCAGTACGTC.

This chain joins TRBV7-8 and TRBJ2-1, with D maybe TRBD2 (7 bases). The CDR3 is 16 residues long. Deletions cut 0 bases from V and 5 bases from J, with 14 bases between. Germline V lookup: CDR1 SGHVS, CDR2 FQNEAQ. DNA for the CDR3: TGTGCCAGCAGCTTAGCTGGCTCGCGGGGGCACAATGAGCAGTTCTTC. Its protein is CASSLAGSRGHNEQFF.

The chain is built from TRBV28 and TRBJ2-7; D not certain. The CDR3 spans 14 residues. Germline assignment: CDR1 MDHEN and CDR2 SYDVKM. V lost 2 bases to trimming and J lost 2 bases, with 10 bases between them. The CDR3 sequence is CASSLPATPYEQYV. The CDR3 DNA is TGTGCCAGCAGTTTACCCGCTACCCCCTACGAGCAGTACGTC.

This clonotype was observed a few times. V and J are TRBV7-6 and TRBJ2-5, with TRBD1 as a possible D gene (6 bases). Trimming stripped 5 bases from V and 3 bases from J, with 19 bases between. The V gene's germline CDR1 is SGHVS and CDR2 FNYEAQ. The CDR3 loop spans 16 amino acids. The CDR3: CASSQRAGRGKETQYF. DNA of the CDR3: TGTGCCAGCAGCCAACGCGCCGGCAGGGGAAAAGAGACCCAGTACTTC.

The chain couples TRBV5-1 to TRBJ2-7; 8 bases match TRBD1. CDR3 length: 18 residues. Per germline, CDR1 SGHRS and CDR2 YFSETQ. V was pared by 0 bases and J by 0 bases, with 11 bases of the junction left unmatched. The CDR3 here is CASSLDPSGQDLSYEQYF. Here the CDR3 DNA reads TGCGCCAGCAGCTTGGATCCGTCGGGACAGGATCTCTCCTACGAGCAGTACTTC.

This clonotype has at least ten counts. The chain uses TRBV18 and TRBJ2-4; 9 bases match TRBD1. From germline, CDR1 is KGHSH and CDR2 LQKENI. V gave up 3 bases and J gave up 1 base; unmatched junction bases: 7. CDR3 size: 17 residues. CDR3 DNA sequence: TGTGCCAGCTCACCTCCCACAGGGGGCGAGGCCAAAAACATTCAGTACTTC. Residues: CASSPPTGGEAKNIQYF. Full variable domain (outside the CDR3, taken from reference TRBV18 and TRBJ2-4): NAGVMQNPRHLVRRRGQEARLRCSPMKGHSHVYWYRQLPEEGLKFMVYLQKENIIDESGMPKERFSAEFPKEGPSILRIQQVVRGDSAAYFCASSPPTGGEAKNIQYFGAGTRLSVL.

V gene TRBV7-6 combines with J gene TRBJ1-4; 10 positions agree with TRBD1. The CDR3 contains 15 residues. V was pared by 4 bases and J by 8 bases, with 7 bases of the junction left unmatched. Germline lookup yields CDR1 SGHVS and CDR2 FNYEAQ. As DNA, the CDR3 is TGTGCCAGCAGCTCTGCCGGGACAGGGGTCGAAAAACTGTTTTTT. Translated, it gives CASSSAGTGVEKLFF. The full variable domain, rest sourced from reference TRBV7-6 and TRBJ1-4, is GAGVSQSPRYKVTKRGQDVALRCDPISGHVSLYWYRQALGQGPEFLTYFNYEAQQDKSGLPNDRFSAERPEGSISTLTIQRTEQRDSAMYRCASSSAGTGVEKLFFGSGTQLSVL.

This clonotype showed up many times. This chain joins TRBV10-3 and TRBJ2-3, with a weak D call TRBD2 (6 bases). The V gene lost 3 bases and the J gene lost 6 bases, with 16 bases spanning the gap. Germline CDR1 ENHRY, CDR2 SYGVKD. The CDR3 length is 15 residues. The CDR3 DNA sequence: TGTGCCATCAGTGAAGGCCGACTAGAACGGGATACGCAGTATTTT. Translating it yields CAISEGRLERDTQYF.